The 23 T cell receptor beta chains below all came from one sample that was sequenced in a study of identical twins. MiXCR, applied by TCRdb to the 5' RACE reads, yields one record per CDR3 protein. The sample lists around 510,000 distinct CDR3 sequences, roughly an eighth seen once, with approximately 0.9% in the top ten. This same sample was also part of a study on yellow fever vaccine responses in identical twins.

Sequencing input: CD4+ T cells sorted from blood. The receptors stem from a woman between 18 and 29 years old in good health.

The chain employs TRBV10-3 and TRBJ2-3; 7 nucleotides match TRBD2. J was trimmed by 11 bases and V by 4 bases; bases with no gene match: 18. The CDR3 covers 16 residues. In germline, CDR1 is ENHRY, CDR2 SYGVKD. CDR3 in amino acids: CAISGGGGLPYEEQYF. Written as DNA, the CDR3 is TGTGCCATCAGTGGGGGTGGGGGACTACCCTACGAAGAGCAGTATTTT.

This clonotype was observed once. This chain uses TRBV12-3 or TRBV12-4 with TRBJ2-3; 10 nucleotides line up with TRBD2. J lost 4 bases, V lost 7 bases, and 11 bases had no gene match. The CDR3 is 16 amino acids. The CDR3 DNA is TGTGCCAGCATGACCCGGACTAGCGGCAGCGCAGATACGCAGTATTTT. Protein sequence: CASMTRTSGSADTQYF.

This clonotype was picked up a small number of times. V is TRBV28 and J is TRBJ2-5, with D tentatively TRBD1 (8 bases). The germline gives CDR1 MDHEN, CDR2 SYDVKM. The V gene lost 10 bases and the J gene lost 5 bases, with 17 bases spanning the gap. The CDR3 totals 13 residues. The CDR3 DNA reads TGTGCCATCGGACAGGGAGGGGAGGAGACCCAGTACTTC. Encoded protein: CAIGQGGEETQYF.

Here the CDR3 DNA reads TGTGCCAGCAGCCCTGGACTAGCGGCCAACGAGCAGTACTTC. Translation gives CASSPGLAANEQYF. This sequence joins TRBV11-2 and TRBJ2-7; 10 positions agree with TRBD2. The length of the CDR3 is 14 residues. Germline trimming cut 5 bases from V and 5 bases from J; bases unmatched to any gene: 6. The V gene's germline CDR1 is SGHAT and CDR2 FQNNGV.

This chain links TRBV2 with TRBJ1-4; tentatively, D is TRBD1 (6 bases). V lost 3 bases and J lost 7, with 12 bases in between. Looked up from germline, CDR1 is SNHLY and CDR2 is FYNNEI. The CDR3 totals 14 residues. The CDR3: CASSDPGGLEKLFF. CDR3 nucleotides: TGTGCCAGCAGTGATCCGGGGGGCCTTGAAAAACTGTTTTTT.

This clonotype was found a few times. The V and J genes are TRBV7-9 and TRBJ2-5; D gene uncertain. V dropped 5 bases and J dropped 0 bases, with 10 bases sitting between them. Germline-derived CDR1 and CDR2 are SEHNR and FQNEAQ (reference sequence). The CDR3 has 14 amino acids. The CDR3 coding sequence is TGTGCCAGCAGCATTCTCTCGTACCAAGAGACCCAGTACTTC. This encodes CASSILSYQETQYF.

The chain employs TRBV3-1 and TRBJ2-5; 11 positions match TRBD2. Per the germline V gene, CDR1 is LGHDT and CDR2 is YNNKEL (reference sequence). The CDR3 totals 17 residues. After removal of 4 bases from V and 5 bases from J, the junction contained 12 bases not matched to a gene. The CDR3 region has the DNA TGTGCCAGCAGCCCCGGAGGGTCTAGCGGGGGGCGGGAGACCCAGTACTTC. Protein product: CASSPGGSSGGRETQYF.

This clonotype was counted at least ten times. The CDR3 region is CASSIRQANNEQFF. CDR3 nucleotides: TGCGCCAGCAGCATTCGACAGGCGAACAATGAGCAGTTCTTC. The chain combines TRBV5-1 with TRBJ2-1, with TRBD1 as a possible D gene (6 bases). The V gene's germline CDR1 is SGHRS and CDR2 YFSETQ. Trimming removed 4 bases from V and 5 bases from J, with 13 bases in between. CDR3 length equals 14 residues.

The DNA of the CDR3 is TGTGCCACCAGCAGAGATCGGGGGTATGGCACAGATACGCAGTATTTT. It specifies CATSRDRGYGTDTQYF. The rearrangement uses TRBV15 and TRBJ2-3, with D perhaps matching TRBD2 (6 bases). In germline, CDR1 is LNHNV, CDR2 YYDKDF (reference sequence). The CDR3 is made up of 16 amino acids. Trimming took 0 bases from V and 1 from J, leaving 11 bases between them.

This clonotype was recorded at least ten times. This chain joins TRBV5-1 and TRBJ2-1; no clear D gene. The germline V gene encodes CDR1 SGHRS and CDR2 YFSETQ. CDR3 size: 12 residues. V was shortened by 3 bases and J by 8 bases, with 9 bases between the two germline ends. Written as DNA, the CDR3 is TGCGCCAGCAGCTGGGATAGCCATGAGCAGTTCTTC. Residues: CASSWDSHEQFF.

The chain employs TRBV29-1 and TRBJ1-2; D uncertain. There are 13 residues in the CDR3. Germline assignment: CDR1 SQVTM and CDR2 ANQGSEA. Between the trimmed V and J ends, which lost 6 bases and 6 bases, there was a span of 17 bases. The CDR3 spells CSVEFGRADGYTF. In DNA form, the CDR3 reads TGCAGCGTCGAGTTCGGACGCGCGGATGGCTACACCTTC.

This clonotype was detected only a few times. The chain uses TRBV9 and TRBJ2-5, with 7 positions matching TRBD1. Germline V gene sequence: CDR1 SGDLS, CDR2 YYNGEE. The CDR3 is 15 amino acids. J gave up 5 bases and V 3 bases, and 10 bases lay outside the gene matches. The CDR3 DNA follows: TGTGCCAGCAGCGCTACCACAGGGGAAGGGGAGACCCAGTACTTC. The encoded protein is CASSATTGEGETQYF.

This sequence joins TRBV4-3 and TRBJ2-1; 14 bases match TRBD2. The CDR3 loop spans 17 amino acids. The germline V gene has CDR1 LGHNA and CDR2 YSLEER. J was trimmed by 15 bases and V by 4 bases; bases with no gene match: 17. The chain's CDR3 is CASSPSGTSGSSTPMFF. The CDR3 nucleotides read TGCGCCAGCAGCCCATCCGGGACTAGCGGGAGTTCTACGCCTATGTTCTTC.

The sample holds a few counts of this clonotype. V is TRBV14 and J is TRBJ2-7, with D uncertain. The CDR3 has 12 amino acids. V gave up 1 base and J gave up 6 bases, with 7 bases separating them. The germline V gene has CDR1 SGHDN and CDR2 FVKESK. The CDR3 loop is CASSQAVGEQYF. In DNA form, the CDR3 reads TGTGCCAGCAGCCAAGCTGTGGGCGAGCAGTACTTC.

This clonotype was seen many times. The chain has TRBV12-3 or TRBV12-4 and TRBJ2-7; maybe TRBD1 (6 bases). The length of the CDR3 is 16 residues. Trimming left V 4 bases short and J 3 bases short, with 19 bases between. The CDR3 DNA reads as TGTGCCAGCAGTTCCCCGACCTTGGGACACGTCTACGAGCAGTACTTC. Protein: CASSSPTLGHVYEQYF.

This clonotype was detected many times. V gene TRBV27 combines with J gene TRBJ2-1; TRBD2 aligns across 10 bases. CDR1 and CDR2 from the germline V gene are MNHEY and SMNVEV (reference sequence). V was pared by 3 bases and J by 6 bases, with 5 bases of the junction left unmatched. The CDR3 loop spans 15 amino acids. CDR3 sequence reads: CASSFLAGDVNEQFF. CDR3 nucleotides: TGTGCCAGCAGTTTCCTAGCGGGAGACGTCAATGAGCAGTTCTTC.

This clonotype appeared a few times. The chain carries TRBV6-1 and TRBJ2-7, with D tentatively TRBD2 (6 bases). Trimming shortened V by 2 bases and J by 3 bases, and 14 bases separated the two germline ends. The CDR3 extends over 15 amino acids. The V gene's germline CDR1 is MNHNS and CDR2 SASEGT. The CDR3, as DNA: TGTGCCAGCAGTGAACTTGGAGGGAAACTCTACGAGCAGTACTTC. Translating gives CASSELGGKLYEQYF.

The V call is TRBV19, the J call TRBJ2-3; 9 nucleotides align to TRBD2. With V trimmed by 5 bases and J by 0 bases, 9 bases remained unmatched. CDR3 length: 17 amino acids. Looked up from germline, CDR1 is LNHDA and CDR2 is SQIVND (reference sequence). The CDR3 spells CASSPAGTSPSTDTQYF. CDR3 nucleotide sequence: TGTGCCAGTAGTCCCGCCGGGACTAGCCCCAGCACAGATACGCAGTATTTT.

In its sample, this clonotype was seen a few times. The rearrangement joins TRBV7-2 to TRBJ2-7; possibly TRBD1 for D (5 bases). This CDR3 contains 14 residues. CDR1 and CDR2 (germline): SGHTA, FQGNSA. The CDR3 region is CDTSSRDRAYEQYF. The CDR3 nucleotides are TGTGACACGAGCAGCAGGGATCGGGCCTACGAGCAGTACTTC.

This clonotype was detected a few times. The DNA of the CDR3 is TGTGCCAGCAGTGAGAAGGGGGTGATAGGAAACACCATATATTTT. This sequence encodes CASSEKGVIGNTIYF. This sequence joins TRBV6-1 and TRBJ1-3; possible D gene TRBD1, 6 bases. Germline V gives CDR1 MNHNS, CDR2 SASEGT. With 3 bases removed from V and 4 bases from J, the gap between germline ends came to 13 bases. CDR3 length: 15 amino acids.

V and J are TRBV12-3 or TRBV12-4 and TRBJ2-3; possibly TRBD1 or TRBD2 for D (6 bases each). Trimming left V 2 bases short and J 1 base short, with 13 bases between. There are 16 residues in the CDR3. This CDR3 reads CASSLTPGGGTDTQYF. DNA for the CDR3: TGTGCCAGCAGTTTAACCCCCGGGGGCGGCACAGATACGCAGTATTTT.

There are a few counts of this clonotype. The rearrangement joins TRBV5-1 to TRBJ1-1; 7 bases fit TRBD1. After removal of 0 bases from V and 3 bases from J, the junction contained 5 bases not matched to a gene. This CDR3 region has 15 residues. CDR1 is SGHRS, CDR2 YFSETQ, per germline. The CDR3 nucleotides are TGCGCCAGCAGCTTGGGAGGGCAGGGGGACACTGAAGCTTTCTTT. This translates into CASSLGGQGDTEAFF.

The gene calls are TRBV7-2 and TRBJ1-1; no firm D call. Trimming took off 4 bases at V and 5 bases at J, with 11 bases between the two ends. CDR3 length equals 13 residues. Germline CDR1 is SGHTA and CDR2 is FQGNSA. The CDR3 DNA reads TGTGCCAGCAGCTCAGGACGGAGGACTGAAGCTTTCTTT. Translated, it gives CASSSGRRTEAFF.